This record covers a single T cell receptor beta chain. No antigen is known for it. The sample is drawn from a study of T cell responses to AZD1222 COVID-19 vaccine. Study-wide findings and caveats: Spike was spanned by vaccine-associated CD4 TCRs, which were dominant at 160-218 and 743-854.

The CDR3 loop spans 18 amino acids. Trimming removed 3 bases from V and 0 bases from J, with 15 bases in between. Germline CDR1 is SGHVT and CDR2 is SQSDAQ. Generated by immunoSEQ multiplex PCR, the TCRdb table keeps only in-frame clones and is missing some. This sample carries more than 45,000 clones, approximately 84% of them seen once, and the ten largest clones take over 20%. This sequence originates from an adult in good health. Sequenced material: peripheral blood, taken on day 0 of AZD1222 vaccination. The chain recombines TRBV7-4 with TRBJ1-6; D gene ambiguous. CDR3 in amino acids: CASSFQGTTSSYNSPLHF. The DNA of the CDR3 is TGTGCCAGCAGCTTTCAAGGCACAACAAGCTCCTATAATTCACCCCTCCACTTT.